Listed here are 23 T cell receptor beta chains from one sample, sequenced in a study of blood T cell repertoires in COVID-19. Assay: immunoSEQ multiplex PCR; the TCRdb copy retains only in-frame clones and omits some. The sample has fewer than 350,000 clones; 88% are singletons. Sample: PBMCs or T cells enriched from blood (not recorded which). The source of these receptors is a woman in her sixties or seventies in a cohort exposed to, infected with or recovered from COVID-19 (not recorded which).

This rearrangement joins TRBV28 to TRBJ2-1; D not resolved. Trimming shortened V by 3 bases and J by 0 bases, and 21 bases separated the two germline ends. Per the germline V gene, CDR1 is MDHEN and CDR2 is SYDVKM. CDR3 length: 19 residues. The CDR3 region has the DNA TGTGCCAGCAGTTTTCAGACATACCCCAAGAAAACCTCCTACAATGAGCAGTTCTTC. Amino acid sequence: CASSFQTYPKKTSYNEQFF.

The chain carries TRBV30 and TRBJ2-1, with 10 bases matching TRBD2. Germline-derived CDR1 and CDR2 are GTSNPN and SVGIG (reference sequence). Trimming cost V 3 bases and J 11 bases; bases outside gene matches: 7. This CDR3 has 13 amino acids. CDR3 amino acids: CAWRDLAGVQQFF. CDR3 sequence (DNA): TGTGCCTGGAGGGATCTAGCGGGAGTCCAGCAGTTCTTC.

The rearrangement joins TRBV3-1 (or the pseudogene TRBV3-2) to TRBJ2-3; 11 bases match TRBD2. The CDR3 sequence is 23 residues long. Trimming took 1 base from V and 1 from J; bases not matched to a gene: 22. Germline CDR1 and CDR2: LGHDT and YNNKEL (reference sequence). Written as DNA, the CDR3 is TGTGCCAGCAGCCAAGTGTACCTGACGCCCGGGACTAGCGGAACGACTGGCACAGATACGCAGTATTTT. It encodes CASSQVYLTPGTSGTTGTDTQYF.

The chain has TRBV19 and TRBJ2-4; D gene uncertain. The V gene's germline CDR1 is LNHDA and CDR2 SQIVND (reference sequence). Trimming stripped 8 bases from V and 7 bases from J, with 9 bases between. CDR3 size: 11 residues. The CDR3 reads CASSAGNIQYF. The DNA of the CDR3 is TGTGCCAGTTCGGCAGGTAACATTCAGTACTTC.

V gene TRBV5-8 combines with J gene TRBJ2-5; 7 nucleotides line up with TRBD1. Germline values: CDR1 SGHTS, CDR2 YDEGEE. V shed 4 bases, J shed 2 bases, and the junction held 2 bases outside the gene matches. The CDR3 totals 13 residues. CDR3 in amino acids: CASSKGQQETQYF. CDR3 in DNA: TGTGCCAGCAGCAAGGGACAGCAAGAGACCCAGTACTTC.

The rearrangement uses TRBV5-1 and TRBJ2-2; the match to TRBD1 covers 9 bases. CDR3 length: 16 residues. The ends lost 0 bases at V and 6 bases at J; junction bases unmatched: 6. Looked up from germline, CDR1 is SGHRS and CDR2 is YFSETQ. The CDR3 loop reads CASSLGQGGIAGELFF. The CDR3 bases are TGCGCCAGCAGCTTGGGACAGGGGGGTATTGCCGGGGAGCTGTTTTTT. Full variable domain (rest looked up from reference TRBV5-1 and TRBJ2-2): KAGVTQTPRYLIKTRGQQVTLSCSPISGHRSVSWYQQTPGQGLQFLFEYFSETQRNKGNFPGRFSGRQFSNSRSEMNVSTLELGDSALYLCASSLGQGGIAGELFFGEGSRLTVL.

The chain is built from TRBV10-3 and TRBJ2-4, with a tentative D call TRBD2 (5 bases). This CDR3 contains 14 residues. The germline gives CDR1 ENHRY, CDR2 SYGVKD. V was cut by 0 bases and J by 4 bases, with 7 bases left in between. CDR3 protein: CAISESGGKNIQYF. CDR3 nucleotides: TGTGCCATCAGTGAGTCTGGCGGGAAAAACATTCAGTACTTC.

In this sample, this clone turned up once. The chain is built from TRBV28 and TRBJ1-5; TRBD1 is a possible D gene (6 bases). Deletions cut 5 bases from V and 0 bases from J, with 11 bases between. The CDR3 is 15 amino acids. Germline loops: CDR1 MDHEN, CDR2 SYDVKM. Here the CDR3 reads CASSRTVNSNQPQHF. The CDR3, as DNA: TGTGCCAGCAGTCGGACAGTCAATAGCAATCAGCCCCAGCATTTT. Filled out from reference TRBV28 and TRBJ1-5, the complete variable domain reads DVKVTQSSRYLVKRTGEKVFLECVQDMDHENMFWYRQDPGLGLRLIYFSYDVKMKEKGDIPEGYSVSREKKERFSLILESASTNQTSMYLCASSRTVNSNQPQHFGDGTRLSIL.

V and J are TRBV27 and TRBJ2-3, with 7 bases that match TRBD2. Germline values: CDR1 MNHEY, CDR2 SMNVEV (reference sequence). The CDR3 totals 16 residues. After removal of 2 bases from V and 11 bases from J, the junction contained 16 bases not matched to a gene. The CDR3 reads CASSLSLGGPNVGQYF. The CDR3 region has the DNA TGTGCCAGCAGTTTAAGTCTGGGAGGGCCGAATGTGGGGCAGTATTTT.

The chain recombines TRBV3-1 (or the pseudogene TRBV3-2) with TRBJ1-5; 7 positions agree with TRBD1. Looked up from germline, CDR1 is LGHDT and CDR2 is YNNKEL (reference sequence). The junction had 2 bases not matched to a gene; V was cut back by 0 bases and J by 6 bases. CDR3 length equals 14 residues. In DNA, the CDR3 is TGTGCCAGCAGCCAAGATACAGGGGCTCAGCCCCAGCATTTT. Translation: CASSQDTGAQPQHF.

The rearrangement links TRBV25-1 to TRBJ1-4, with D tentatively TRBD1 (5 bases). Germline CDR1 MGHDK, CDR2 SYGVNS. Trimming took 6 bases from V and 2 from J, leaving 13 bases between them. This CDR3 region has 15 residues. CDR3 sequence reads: CASSPAGRTNEKLFF. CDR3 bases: TGTGCCAGCAGCCCGGCGGGACGGACTAATGAAAAACTGTTTTTT.

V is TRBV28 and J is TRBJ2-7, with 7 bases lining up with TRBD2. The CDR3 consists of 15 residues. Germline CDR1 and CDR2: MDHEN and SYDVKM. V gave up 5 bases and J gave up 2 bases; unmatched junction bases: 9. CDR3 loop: CASSVPGTTTYEQYF. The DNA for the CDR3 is TGTGCCAGCAGTGTTCCCGGGACTACAACCTACGAGCAGTACTTC.

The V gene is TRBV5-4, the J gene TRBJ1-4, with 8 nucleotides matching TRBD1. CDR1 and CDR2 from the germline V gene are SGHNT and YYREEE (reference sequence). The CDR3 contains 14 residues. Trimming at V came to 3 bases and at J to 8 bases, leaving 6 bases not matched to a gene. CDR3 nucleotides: TGTGCCAGCAGCTCGGGACAGGTGGAAGAAAAACTGTTTTTT. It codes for CASSSGQVEEKLFF.

CDR3 nucleotide sequence: TGTGCCAGCAGTTTTAAGGCTAGGTATGGCTACACCTTC. The encoded protein is CASSFKARYGYTF. The chain has TRBV28 and TRBJ1-2, with D unclear. This CDR3 is 13 amino acids long. The V and J ends lost 3 bases and 5 bases respectively, with 10 bases between them. Germline V gene lookup returns CDR1 MDHEN and CDR2 SYDVKM.

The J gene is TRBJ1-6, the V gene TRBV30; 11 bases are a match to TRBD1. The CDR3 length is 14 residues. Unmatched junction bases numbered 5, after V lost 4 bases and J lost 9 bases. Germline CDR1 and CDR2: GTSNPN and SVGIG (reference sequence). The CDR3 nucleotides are TGTGCCTGGACCCGGGACAGGGGGGTTTCACCCCTCCACTTT. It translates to CAWTRDRGVSPLHF.

The CDR3 reads CASSPTGGRDGYTF. CDR3 DNA sequence: TGTGCCAGCAGCCCGACAGGGGGCCGGGATGGCTACACCTTC. The chain has TRBV7-2 and TRBJ1-2; TRBD1 aligns across 10 bases. The V and J ends lost 5 bases and 6 bases, in that order; junction bases with no gene match: 6. CDR1 SGHTA and CDR2 FQGNSA come from the germline V gene. The CDR3 runs to 14 residues.

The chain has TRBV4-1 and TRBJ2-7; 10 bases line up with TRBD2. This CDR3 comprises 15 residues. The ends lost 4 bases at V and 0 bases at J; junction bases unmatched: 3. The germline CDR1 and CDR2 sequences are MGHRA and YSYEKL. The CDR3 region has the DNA TGCGCCAGCAGCCCACTAGCGGGACCCTCCTACGAGCAGTACTTC. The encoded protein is CASSPLAGPSYEQYF.

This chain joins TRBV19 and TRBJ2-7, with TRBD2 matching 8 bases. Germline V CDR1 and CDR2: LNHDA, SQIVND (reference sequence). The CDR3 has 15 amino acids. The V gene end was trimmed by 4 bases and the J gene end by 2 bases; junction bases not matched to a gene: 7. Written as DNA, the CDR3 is TGTGCCAGTAGTACGGGCCAGCGGGGGACCTACGAGCAGTACTTC. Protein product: CASSTGQRGTYEQYF.

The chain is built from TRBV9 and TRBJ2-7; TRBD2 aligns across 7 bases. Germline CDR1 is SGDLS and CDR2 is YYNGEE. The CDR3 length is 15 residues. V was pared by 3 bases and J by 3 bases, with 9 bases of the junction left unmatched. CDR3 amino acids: CASSAGDYKGYEQYF. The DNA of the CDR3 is TGTGCCAGCAGCGCCGGGGACTACAAAGGCTACGAGCAGTACTTC.

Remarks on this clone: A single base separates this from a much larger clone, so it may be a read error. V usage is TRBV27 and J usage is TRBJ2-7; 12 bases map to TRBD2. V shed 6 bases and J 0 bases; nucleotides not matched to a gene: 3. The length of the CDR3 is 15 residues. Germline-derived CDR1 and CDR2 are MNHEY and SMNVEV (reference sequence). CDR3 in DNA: TGTGCCAGCAGGGAGACTAGCGGGAGCTCCTACGAGCAGTACTTC. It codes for CASRETSGSSYEQYF.

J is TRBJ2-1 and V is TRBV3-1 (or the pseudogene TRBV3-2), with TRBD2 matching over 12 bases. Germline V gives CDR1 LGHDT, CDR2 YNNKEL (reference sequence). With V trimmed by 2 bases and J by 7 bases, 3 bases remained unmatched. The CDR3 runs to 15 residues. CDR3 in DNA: TGTGCCAGCAGCCAAAGACTAGCGGGAGCGAATGAGCAGTTCTTC. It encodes CASSQRLAGANEQFF.

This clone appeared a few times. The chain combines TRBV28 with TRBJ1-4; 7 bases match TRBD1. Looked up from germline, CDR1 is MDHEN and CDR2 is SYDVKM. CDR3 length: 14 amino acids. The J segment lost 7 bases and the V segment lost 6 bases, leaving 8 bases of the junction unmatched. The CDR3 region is CASSPGGKGEKLFF. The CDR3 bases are TGTGCCAGCAGCCCAGGGGGGAAAGGTGAAAAACTGTTTTTT.

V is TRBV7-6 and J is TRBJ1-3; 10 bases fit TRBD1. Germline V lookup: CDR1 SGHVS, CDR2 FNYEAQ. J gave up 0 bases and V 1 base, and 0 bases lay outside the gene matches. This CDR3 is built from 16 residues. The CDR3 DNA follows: TGTGCCAGCAGCTTAGGACAGGGGGCCTCTGGAAACACCATATATTTT. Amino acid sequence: CASSLGQGASGNTIYF.